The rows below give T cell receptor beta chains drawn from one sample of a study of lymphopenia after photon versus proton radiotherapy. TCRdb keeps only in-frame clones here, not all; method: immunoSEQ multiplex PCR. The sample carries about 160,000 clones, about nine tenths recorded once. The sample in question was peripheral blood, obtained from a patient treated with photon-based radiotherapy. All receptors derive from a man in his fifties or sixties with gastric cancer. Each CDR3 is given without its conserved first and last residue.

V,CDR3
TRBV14,ASSLGTSGNNEQF
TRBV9,ASSPSGNQPQH
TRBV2,ASNGQGVRGNTEAF
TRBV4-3,ASSQVGSGTEAF
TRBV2,ASSYRAALNEKLF
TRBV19,ASSISTSGWASTDTQY
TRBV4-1,ASSRDFSTDTQY
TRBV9,ASSVELGVDNYGYT
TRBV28,ASSSGTINEQY
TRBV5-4,ASSFGTSGYNEQF
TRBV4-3,ASRDQGGPGELF
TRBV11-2,ASSTGPGPGDSTEAF
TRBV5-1,ASNRDNYGYT
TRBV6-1,ASSARGLYTGELF
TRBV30,AWSVQGNQPQH
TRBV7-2,ASSRGRGETQY
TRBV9,ASSVARQSTDTQY
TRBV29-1,SVEADKGPTGELF
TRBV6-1,ASSVGTGGGTEAF
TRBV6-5,ASSSLAVGDEAF
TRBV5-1,ASSSGSTLSDYT
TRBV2,ASSEPGSGEQF
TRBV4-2,ASSQDDGLAVHNEQF
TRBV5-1,ASSLLGDQPQH
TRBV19,ASSISRSSGANVLT
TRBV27,ASSSSGTGPYGYT
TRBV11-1,ASSLDSGQGAEAF
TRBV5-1,ASSYDGSYSGANVLT
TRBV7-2,ASSLYRTEKLF
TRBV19,ASSLRLATGASTDTQY
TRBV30,AWSSHNGGQPQH
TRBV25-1,ASSEFLTGELF
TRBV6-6,ASSPGGSTGELF
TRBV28,ASSSPDRFNSNQPQH
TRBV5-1,ASSLGIGSNTEAF
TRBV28,ASSSWTGGNYGYT
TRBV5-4,ASSPPGRGREQY
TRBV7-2,ASSSDRVREQY
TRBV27,ASSLLGGEQY
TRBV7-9,ASRLGTGEETQY